Sequencing of this T cell receptor (beta chain) was carried out in a study of blood T cell repertoires in COVID-19. It was during active infection that Seattle patients were enrolled and then longitudinally followed. This CDR3 is 14 amino acids long. Germline assignment: CDR1 SQVTM and CDR2 ANQGSEA. Trimming left V 6 bases short and J 1 base short, with 13 bases between. Original processing methods: For nucleated cells, counts were estimated from reference gene primer amplification. Generated by immunoSEQ multiplex PCR, the TCRdb table keeps only in-frame clones and is missing some. From that table come the V and J calls and clone size; the DNA was used to work out D and trimming. The data hold roughly 240,000 clones, with approximately 85% observed a single time.

The sample consisted of peripheral blood. The chain combines TRBV29-1 with TRBJ2-4; possible D gene TRBD1, 6 bases. This sequence originates from a man over 45 with COVID-19, enrolled during active disease. The CDR3 is CSVEDRGAKNIQYF. CDR3 nucleotide sequence: TGCAGCGTAGAGGACAGAGGGGCCAAAAACATTCAGTACTTC.